The rows below give T cell receptor beta chains drawn from one sample of a study of OX40 agonist ivuxolimab in advanced cancers. Sequencing used immunoSEQ multiplex PCR; TCRdb keeps in-frame clones, though not all of them. The data show around 34,000 clones, roughly 87% seen once. The specimen comprised CD4+ or CD8+ T cells sorted from blood, sampled in a trial of the OX40 agonist ivuxolimab. The receptors were gathered from an adult with an advanced solid tumor such as melanoma, head and neck, liver or kidney cancer. Each CDR3 is given without its conserved first and last residue. Fields, in order: D gene, J gene, V gene, CDR3 protein. A D gene is named only where the DNA matches it firmly.

d_gene: NA
j_gene: TRBJ1-2
v_gene: TRBV28
CDR3aa: ASSLGGHYGYT

d_gene: NA
j_gene: TRBJ2-4
v_gene: TRBV6-5
CDR3aa: ASSYSIPPGKNIQY

d_gene: NA
j_gene: TRBJ2-7
v_gene: TRBV18
CDR3aa: ASSPTVHEQY

d_gene: NA
j_gene: TRBJ1-4
v_gene: TRBV29-1
CDR3aa: SVGGDGSLATNEKLF

d_gene: NA
j_gene: TRBJ2-7
v_gene: TRBV5-6
CDR3aa: ASSLALGMMAYEQY

d_gene: NA
j_gene: TRBJ2-1
v_gene: TRBV9
CDR3aa: ASSGGPNEQF

d_gene: TRBD1
j_gene: TRBJ2-5
v_gene: TRBV7-9
CDR3aa: ASSAPTGMEDQETQY

d_gene: NA
j_gene: TRBJ2-7
v_gene: TRBV27
CDR3aa: ASSSSYEQY

d_gene: NA
j_gene: TRBJ1-5
v_gene: TRBV6-5
CDR3aa: ASRDLLLLAQH

d_gene: NA
j_gene: TRBJ2-7
v_gene: TRBV6-5
CDR3aa: ASSYSPLSEQY

d_gene: TRBD1
j_gene: TRBJ1-2
v_gene: TRBV6-1
CDR3aa: ASSAQMTGNYGYT

d_gene: NA
j_gene: TRBJ2-2
v_gene: TRBV4-1
CDR3aa: ASSHGTGELF

d_gene: TRBD1
j_gene: TRBJ1-1
v_gene: TRBV4-1
CDR3aa: ASSTTPTGGPNTEAF

d_gene: NA
j_gene: TRBJ2-7
v_gene: TRBV19
CDR3aa: ASSMNRGSYEQY

d_gene: NA
j_gene: TRBJ1-1
v_gene: TRBV27
CDR3aa: ASGRNLLNTEAF

d_gene: NA
j_gene: TRBJ2-1
v_gene: TRBV7-9
CDR3aa: ASSLEDHEQF

d_gene: NA
j_gene: TRBJ2-4
v_gene: TRBV21-1
CDR3aa: ASSSTNGSGQKGLAKNIQY

d_gene: TRBD2
j_gene: TRBJ2-1
v_gene: TRBV28
CDR3aa: ASSLWTALAGATEQF

d_gene: TRBD2
j_gene: TRBJ2-1
v_gene: TRBV6-5
CDR3aa: ASSYLGGSSYNEQF

d_gene: NA
j_gene: TRBJ2-7
v_gene: TRBV29-1
CDR3aa: SVERGDKSYEQY

d_gene: NA
j_gene: TRBJ1-4
v_gene: TRBV4-1
CDR3aa: ASSPSAPTNEKLF

d_gene: TRBD1
j_gene: TRBJ2-7
v_gene: TRBV6-5
CDR3aa: ASTTGGHEQY

d_gene: TRBD2
j_gene: TRBJ2-2
v_gene: TRBV11-3
CDR3aa: ASSPGTSGGAGELF